This T cell receptor beta chain appears in the sequencing data of a study of T cell responses to AZD1222 COVID-19 vaccine. About the study: Whether given at about 4 or about 12 weeks, second doses were pooled.

Libraries were prepared by immunoSEQ multiplex PCR; TCRdb keeps only in-frame clonotypes and omits some of them. The repertoire has under 200,000 clones, roughly nine tenths of them found once; the top ten carry under 2.5%. This clone has only one observation. Antigen unknown. Germline CDR1 is MNHEY and CDR2 is SMNVEV (reference sequence). The CDR3 loop spans 18 amino acids. Losses at the gene ends were 4 bases for V and 4 bases for J; bases not matched to a gene: 8. Study observations and caveats: Spike-specific TCR breadth and depth rose after two AZD1222 doses. Repertoire sampling happened only post peak T cell response. The study identified only five or six AZD1222 recipients as seropositive at baseline.

The TCR comes from an adult in good health. The source material was peripheral blood, sampled on day 0 of AZD1222 vaccination. The chain uses TRBV27 and TRBJ2-3; 16 nucleotides line up with TRBD2. CDR3 DNA: TGTGCCAGCAGTTCCTGGGGACTAGCGGGGGGGCAGGCAGATACGCAGTATTTT. Protein sequence: CASSSWGLAGGQADTQYF.